Following are 24 T cell receptor beta chains from one sample sequenced in a study of PD-1 blockade in classical Hodgkin lymphoma. Some clones are missing from TCRdb's copy, which holds only in-frame ones; the method was immunoSEQ multiplex PCR. The sample has 20,000 to 25,000 clones, roughly 77% seen once. Time point specified: cycle 4 day 1 (C4D1), after less than 7 weeks of nivolumab. Every one of the patients relapsed after autologous stem cell transplantation (brentuximab vedotin exposure was variable). This specimen was peripheral blood mononuclear cells (PBMCs), taken before the fourth cycle of nivolumab. The receptors stem from a human donor with classical Hodgkin lymphoma.

V usage is TRBV23-1 and J usage is TRBJ1-1; D possibly corresponds to TRBD1 (5 bases). TRBV23-1 is filed as an ORF, its function uncertain. This CDR3 is built from 18 residues. With 0 bases removed from V and 2 bases from J, the gap between germline ends came to 19 bases. The CDR3 region is CASSQSVLQDIPNTEAFF. Here the CDR3 DNA reads TGCGCCAGCAGTCAATCTGTCCTTCAGGACATCCCCAACACTGAAGCTTTCTTT.

The rearrangement uses TRBV19 and TRBJ1-2, with no clear D. The V end lost 7 bases, the J end lost 2 bases, and 17 bases lay between the germline ends. The V gene's germline CDR1 is LNHDA and CDR2 SQIVND (reference sequence). The CDR3 runs 15 residues. The CDR3 region is CASKERNKQNYGYTF. In nucleotides, the CDR3 is TGTGCCAGTAAAGAGCGTAACAAGCAAAACTATGGCTACACCTTC.

This chain connects TRBV30 to TRBJ2-3; unclear D gene. The V gene's germline CDR1 is GTSNPN and CDR2 SVGIG (reference sequence). V dropped 0 bases and J dropped 13 bases, with 14 bases sitting between them. This CDR3 has 12 residues. This CDR3 is CAWSVGLVRKYF. In DNA, the CDR3 is TGTGCCTGGAGTGTGGGTCTAGTACGCAAGTATTTT.

The V gene is TRBV11-2, the J gene TRBJ2-1; possibly TRBD2 for D (6 bases). Trimming pared 5 bases from V and 8 bases from J, leaving 19 bases between. The CDR3 has 15 amino acids. Looked up from germline, CDR1 is SGHAT and CDR2 is FQNNGV. CDR3 bases: TGTGCCAGCAGCCGTGGCGGGAAGGTTTGGGATGAGCAGTTCTTC. Residues: CASSRGGKVWDEQFF.

The chain is built from TRBV19 and TRBJ2-1; TRBD2 matches at 7 bases. CDR1 LNHDA and CDR2 SQIVND come from the germline V gene (reference sequence). V lost 5 bases and J lost 9; bases outside the gene matches: 4. This CDR3 comprises 12 residues. The CDR3 nucleotides read TGTGCCAGTAGTCAGACTAGCTTTGAGCAGTTCTTC. This encodes CASSQTSFEQFF. The whole variable domain, filled in from reference TRBV19 and TRBJ2-1, reads DGGITQSPKYLFRKEGQNVTLSCEQNLNHDAMYWYRQDPGQGLRLIYYSQIVNDFQKGDIAEGYSVSREKKESFPLTVTSAQKNPTAFYLCASSQTSFEQFFGPGTRLTVL.

The chain uses TRBV7-9 and TRBJ2-1; unclear D gene. Between the trimmed V and J ends, which lost 0 bases and 6 bases, there was a span of 15 bases. The germline V gene encodes CDR1 SEHNR and CDR2 FQNEAQ (reference sequence). The CDR3 is made up of 16 amino acids. The CDR3 DNA sequence: TGTGCCAGCAGCTTAGCGTGGCCAGCTGCAGCCAATGAGCAGTTCTTC. Its protein product is CASSLAWPAAANEQFF.

Here the CDR3 reads CAWSDSGGYTF. The CDR3 bases are TGTGCCTGGAGTGACAGTGGAGGCTACACCTTC. The chain is built from TRBV30 and TRBJ1-2; no clear D. The germline V gene encodes CDR1 GTSNPN and CDR2 SVGIG (reference sequence). Between the trimmed V and J ends, which lost 1 base and 8 bases, there was a span of 8 bases. This CDR3 contains 11 residues.

This clone was counted only a few times. V usage is TRBV7-8 and J usage is TRBJ1-2; D ambiguous. There are 17 residues in the CDR3. Germline V gene sequence: CDR1 SGHVS, CDR2 FQNEAQ. Trimming removed 1 base at V and 0 bases at J, with 15 bases between. CDR3 region: CASSLVRVPGANYGYTF. The CDR3 nucleotides read TGTGCCAGCAGCTTAGTGAGGGTCCCCGGCGCTAACTATGGCTACACCTTC.

This chain links TRBV28 with TRBJ1-2, with unresolved D. This CDR3 is built from 16 residues. CDR1 and CDR2 from the germline V gene are MDHEN and SYDVKM. Trimming shortened V by 6 bases and J by 8 bases, and 25 bases separated the two germline ends. The CDR3 nucleotides are TGTGCCAGCAGAGTCCTGGGGAAAGCCGTCTTGGGGGGCTACACCTTC. Translated, it gives CASRVLGKAVLGGYTF.

The gene calls are TRBV6-6 and TRBJ2-7; D possibly corresponds to TRBD2 (6 bases). CDR3 length equals 15 residues. V lost 5 bases and J lost 0, with 14 bases in between. CDR1 is MNHNY and CDR2 is SVGAGI in the germline V gene (reference sequence). The CDR3 DNA is TGTGCCAGCAGTCGGGACTGGATCCGCTCCTACGAGCAGTACTTC. Encoded protein: CASSRDWIRSYEQYF.

In DNA form, the CDR3 reads TGCGCCAGCAGCGTGAACAGGGAATCTGGAAACACCATATATTTT. Translating gives CASSVNRESGNTIYF. The chain recombines TRBV5-1 with TRBJ1-3, with a possible D match to TRBD1 (6 bases). The CDR3 length is 15 residues. The germline CDR1 and CDR2 sequences are SGHRS and YFSETQ. The V and J ends lost 4 bases and 1 base respectively, with 12 bases between them. Looking up the rest from reference TRBV5-1 and TRBJ1-3 gives the full variable domain: KAGVTQTPRYLIKTRGQQVTLSCSPISGHRSVSWYQQTPGQGLQFLFEYFSETQRNKGNFPGRFSGRQFSNSRSEMNVSTLELGDSALYLCASSVNRESGNTIYFGEGSWLTVV.

This chain joins TRBV5-1 and TRBJ1-4, with 8 bases fitting TRBD1. J was trimmed by 0 bases and V by 4 bases; bases with no gene match: 2. This CDR3 has 15 residues. Germline V gene data show CDR1 as SGHRS and CDR2 as YFSETQ. CDR3 bases: TGCGCCAGCAGCACGGGACAGGCAACTAATGAAAAACTGTTTTTT. Translating it yields CASSTGQATNEKLFF.

The chain has TRBV5-1 and TRBJ2-3; D ambiguous. Germline lookup yields CDR1 SGHRS and CDR2 YFSETQ. Trimming removed 0 bases from V and 0 bases from J, with 11 bases in between. CDR3 length: 16 amino acids. CDR3 residues: CASSLGRLTSTDTQYF. The CDR3 region has the DNA TGCGCCAGCAGCTTGGGTAGGCTCACTAGCACAGATACGCAGTATTTT.

V is TRBV5-1 and J is TRBJ2-5; TRBD1 matches 7 bases. The CDR3 is 15 residues long. The V and J ends lost 4 bases and 5 bases, in that order; junction bases with no gene match: 11. Germline values: CDR1 SGHRS, CDR2 YFSETQ. The CDR3 protein is CASSLGTGDRETQYF. The CDR3 region has the DNA TGCGCCAGCAGCCTAGGCACAGGGGATAGGGAGACCCAGTACTTC.

The V and J genes are TRBV29-1 and TRBJ1-2; tentative D call: TRBD1 (5 bases). The CDR3 is 14 amino acids. The germline V gene encodes CDR1 SQVTM and CDR2 ANQGSEA. Trimming stripped 3 bases from V and 4 bases from J, with 15 bases between. CDR3 nucleotide sequence: TGCAGCGTTGACGGTCAGGAGGGGATCTATGGCTACACCTTC. It codes for CSVDGQEGIYGYTF.

Only one count was recorded for this clone. This rearrangement joins TRBV5-5 to TRBJ1-1; D unresolved. V lost 3 bases and J 3 bases, leaving 12 bases between the germline ends. Germline V gives CDR1 SGHKS, CDR2 YYEKEE (reference sequence). CDR3 length: 14 amino acids. The CDR3 nucleotides are TGTGCCAGCAGCTCAGAGTGGGTGGACACTGAAGCTTTCTTT. Protein sequence: CASSSEWVDTEAFF.

The count of this clone is one. V gene TRBV28 combines with J gene TRBJ1-2; 8 nucleotides align to TRBD1. The V and J ends lost 6 bases and 4 bases, in that order; junction bases with no gene match: 7. Germline CDR1 and CDR2: MDHEN and SYDVKM. The length of the CDR3 is 14 residues. The CDR3 DNA reads as TGTGCCAGCAGGAGACAGGGGCGCGGCTATGGCTACACCTTC. Translation gives CASRRQGRGYGYTF.

V is TRBV28 and J is TRBJ2-4, with 7 bases that match TRBD2. The V and J ends lost 6 bases and 8 bases, in that order; junction bases with no gene match: 4. Germline-derived CDR1 and CDR2 are MDHEN and SYDVKM. The CDR3 loop spans 12 amino acids. The CDR3 sequence is CASRGGNHIQYF. CDR3 DNA: TGTGCCAGCAGGGGAGGGAACCACATTCAGTACTTC. The full variable domain, in which reference TRBV28 and TRBJ2-4 provide the parts outside the CDR3, is DVKVTQSSRYLVKRTGEKVFLECVQDMDHENMFWYRQDPGLGLRLIYFSYDVKMKEKGDIPEGYSVSREKKERFSLILESASTNQTSMYLCASRGGNHIQYFGAGTRLSVL.

The chain recombines TRBV5-6 with TRBJ2-1; no reliable D call. The germline V gene has CDR1 SGHDT and CDR2 YYEEEE. The ends were cut back, 0 bases at V and 7 bases at J, with 8 bases in the middle. This CDR3 region has 13 residues. The CDR3 reads CASSLGATNEQFF. The CDR3 nucleotides read TGTGCCAGCAGCTTGGGCGCCACGAATGAGCAGTTCTTC.

This chain links TRBV18 with TRBJ2-3; D is perhaps TRBD2 (6 bases). V was pared by 4 bases and J by 3 bases, with 14 bases between. Germline lookup yields CDR1 KGHSH and CDR2 LQKENI. The CDR3 loop spans 15 amino acids. The DNA for the CDR3 is TGTGCCAGCTCACGGTCTAGCGAATCGACAGATACGCAGTATTTT. Protein: CASSRSSESTDTQYF.

V gene TRBV5-1 combines with J gene TRBJ2-7; 8 nucleotides agree with TRBD2. CDR3 length: 19 residues. Germline loops: CDR1 SGHRS, CDR2 YFSETQ. After removal of 2 bases from V and 0 bases from J, the junction contained 16 bases not matched to a gene. Here the CDR3 reads CASSFGTGSGVSSSYEQYF. The CDR3 DNA sequence: TGCGCCAGCAGCTTCGGTACGGGTAGCGGGGTCTCTAGCTCCTACGAGCAGTACTTC.

The chain couples TRBV6-6 to TRBJ2-5; maybe TRBD1 (5 bases). The germline gives CDR1 MNHNY, CDR2 SVGAGI (reference sequence). Trimming left V 2 bases short and J 5 bases short, with 12 bases between. The CDR3 length is 14 residues. The chain's CDR3 is CASSYTQVLETQYF. The DNA for the CDR3 is TGTGCCAGCAGTTACACACAGGTGCTCGAGACCCAGTACTTC.

The chain has TRBV7-9 and TRBJ2-7, with TRBD2 matching 14 bases. This CDR3 has 15 amino acids. The germline CDR1 and CDR2 sequences are SEHNR and FQNEAQ (reference sequence). V was pared by 2 bases and J by 6 bases, with 3 bases of the junction left unmatched. CDR3 amino acids: CASSLSGTSGSEQYF. DNA for the CDR3: TGTGCCAGCAGCTTATCCGGGACTAGCGGGAGCGAGCAGTACTTC.

The chain joins TRBV28 to TRBJ1-4, with D tentatively TRBD1 (5 bases). The germline V gene has CDR1 MDHEN and CDR2 SYDVKM. Trimming took 6 bases from V and 4 from J, leaving 12 bases between them. This CDR3 region has 14 residues. In nucleotides, the CDR3 is TGTGCCAGCAGCCCCGCCCAGGGTAATGAAAAACTGTTTTTT. It encodes CASSPAQGNEKLFF. The whole variable domain, filled in from reference TRBV28 and TRBJ1-4, reads DVKVTQSSRYLVKRTGEKVFLECVQDMDHENMFWYRQDPGLGLRLIYFSYDVKMKEKGDIPEGYSVSREKKERFSLILESASTNQTSMYLCASSPAQGNEKLFFGSGTQLSVL.